The source of this TCR beta chain is a study of T cells in Graves' hyperthyroidism and ophthalmopathy. In this sample, this clonotype turned up many times. Trimming removed 5 bases from V and 2 bases from J, with 19 bases in between. CDR3 length: 16 residues. The germline gives CDR1 LNHDA, CDR2 SQIVND (reference sequence). Hyperthyroidism was newly diagnosed in patients aged 18 to 65 (duration under 2 months). On the basis of clinical symptoms, serum thyroxine and TRAb, thyroid ultrasound and orbital computed tomography, diagnoses were made. Fresh peripheral blood, about 10 ml of it, supplied the PBMCs. Template material for amplifying TCR beta CDR3 regions consisted of RNA transcripts. Researchers ran a first-round RT-PCR on the TCR CDR3 using the HTBI primer set. Each CDR3 protein is one row after TCRdb ran MiXCR on the multiplex PCR reads. Of 350,000 to 450,000 distinct CDR3 sequences in the sample, about 15% were seen once.

The sequenced material came from blood. The chain is built from TRBV19 and TRBJ2-7; D may match TRBD1 or TRBD2 (5 bases each). This TCR was recovered from a woman in her sixties or seventies with Graves' hyperthyroidism. The CDR3 loop is CASSSGFRDKAYEQYF. CDR3 sequence (DNA): TGTGCCAGTAGTTCGGGGTTCAGGGATAAGGCCTACGAGCAGTACTTC.